A selection of T cell receptor beta chains follows, all from one sample in a study of beta chain features in type 1 diabetes. Sequencing was performed with immunoSEQ multiplex PCR; in TCRdb, only in-frame clones are kept and a portion is missing. The sample lists around 360,000 clones, roughly 12% occurring once. The material sequenced was naive CD4+ T cells from blood. These receptor sequences come from a woman in her late teens or twenties with type 1 diabetes. The CDR3 runs from the conserved cysteine through the conserved F or W. D genes are given only for firm matches. The size entry is marked missing in some rows and otherwise reads once, few, many or a size class.

DNA	CDR3	J	V	size	D
TGCAGCGTTAGTGGCGGGAGAAGGAGAGGAATCACAGATACGCAGTATTTT	CSVSGGRRRGITDTQYF	TRBJ2-3	TRBV29-1	.	TRBD2
TGTGCCAGCAGCAGGGACAGCCGGGGCTATGGCTACACCTTC	CASSRDSRGYGYTF	TRBJ1-2	TRBV5-6	.	TRBD1
TGTGCCAGCAGTTACTCCCCAGGTGGCATTTACAATGAGCAGTTCTTC	CASSYSPGGIYNEQFF	TRBJ2-1	TRBV6-5	few	.
TGTGCCAGCTCACCATCGGGTAACTATGGCTACACCTTC	CASSPSGNYGYTF	TRBJ1-2	TRBV18	few	.
TGTGCCACCAGCAGAGATGGAGGGTCCTTCTACGAGCAGTACTTC	CATSRDGGSFYEQYF	TRBJ2-7	TRBV15	few	.
TGTGCCAGCAGCCACTCCCCAAGGAGACCTAATTCACCCCTCCACTTT	CASSHSPRRPNSPLHF	TRBJ1-6	TRBV6-6	.	.
TGTGCCACCAGCAGAGGTGGCAGGGGTTTTTCTGAAGCTTTCTTT	CATSRGGRGFSEAFF	TRBJ1-1	TRBV15	few	.
TGCAGCGTTGAAGGTGCGGACAGGTTGGCGAGGGCAGATACGCAGTATTTT	CSVEGADRLARADTQYF	TRBJ2-3	TRBV29-1	.	TRBD1
TGCAGCCATTCCAGAACAGGGGGAGAGACCCAGTACTTC	CSHSRTGGETQYF	TRBJ2-5	TRBV29-1	few	TRBD1
TGTGCCAGCAGCTTGGTCCCGGGACAGTTCAAGTACTTC	CASSLVPGQFKYF	TRBJ2-7	TRBV7-3	few	TRBD1
TGCAGCACTAAAACAGGGAGCTCCTACAATGAGCAGTTCTTC	CSTKTGSSYNEQFF	TRBJ2-1	TRBV29-1	.	.
TGTGCCATCAGTCCGGGACAGGGCGGTGAAAAACTGTTTTTT	CAISPGQGGEKLFF	TRBJ1-4	TRBV10-3	.	TRBD1
TGCGCCAGCAGCCAAGGGAAGGTTACCCGGGGGTTTGACGAGCAGTACTTC	CASSQGKVTRGFDEQYF	TRBJ2-7	TRBV4-1	.	.
TGTGCCAGCAGCGTAGGGGGTACTAGCCGCACAGATACGCAGTATTTT	CASSVGGTSRTDTQYF	TRBJ2-3	TRBV9	.	.
TGTGCCAGCAGTTTTCAGGGGGCGCGGTACGAGCAGTACTTC	CASSFQGARYEQYF	TRBJ2-7	TRBV28	few	TRBD1
TGTGCCAGCAGGCTGGCGACTAGCGGCTCCTACGAGCAGTACTTC	CASRLATSGSYEQYF	TRBJ2-7	TRBV28	few	TRBD2
TGTGCCAGCAGTCGACAGGGGAAAGCAAACGAGCAGTACTTC	CASSRQGKANEQYF	TRBJ2-7	TRBV2	.	TRBD1
TGCAGTGGCGGGCTAGGGAATGAGCAGTTCTTC	CSGGLGNEQFF	TRBJ2-1	TRBV20-1	few	.
TGTGCCTGGACCGCGGGTAACTATGGCTACACCTTC	CAWTAGNYGYTF	TRBJ1-2	TRBV30	few	.
TGTGCCAGCAGTTACAGTGTGACAGGGAGCGACGAGCAGTACTTC	CASSYSVTGSDEQYF	TRBJ2-7	TRBV6-5	few	TRBD1
TGTGCCATAGCGGGGGCGACCTCCTACGAGCAGTACTTC	CAIAGATSYEQYF	TRBJ2-7	TRBV10-3	.	TRBD2
TGCAGCGTTTCCTCAGCGGGAGCGGTTTACGAGCAGTACTTC	CSVSSAGAVYEQYF	TRBJ2-7	TRBV29-1	.	TRBD2
TGTGCCAGCAGCATCGGACAGGTCAATGAGCAGTTCTTC	CASSIGQVNEQFF	TRBJ2-1	TRBV11-2	.	TRBD1
TGCGCCAGCATCAATTTTACTGCGCTAGCGGGAGCTTGGCGCACAGATACGCAGTATTTT	CASINFTALAGAWRTDTQYF	TRBJ2-3	TRBV5-1	few	TRBD2
TGTGCCAGTAACCTATACGAGCAGTACTTC	CASNLYEQYF	TRBJ2-7	TRBV19	few	.
TGTGCCAGCAGCTCGCCGGGCCCGGGGGAGCAGCCCCAGCATTTT	CASSSPGPGEQPQHF	TRBJ1-5	TRBV5-4	.	.
TGTGCCAGCTCACCGACCACAGATTCCAATGAGCAGTTCTTC	CASSPTTDSNEQFF	TRBJ2-1	TRBV18	few	.
TGCGCCAGCAGCCCGGGACAGCGTGGCACCGGGGAGCTGTTTTTT	CASSPGQRGTGELFF	TRBJ2-2	TRBV5-1	few	TRBD1
TGTGCCAGCAGCCTCACCCCGGGAGGGAACTATGGCTACACCTTC	CASSLTPGGNYGYTF	TRBJ1-2	TRBV7-2	.	.
TGTGCCAGCAGCTTATTGGCAGGGCCCACTGAAGCTTTCTTT	CASSLLAGPTEAFF	TRBJ1-1	TRBV11-2	few	.
TGCGCCAGCAGCCAAGATAAGACTAGCGGGAGGGGCCAAGAGACCCAGTACTTC	CASSQDKTSGRGQETQYF	TRBJ2-5	TRBV4-3	few	TRBD2
TGTGCCAGCAGCCGGAGTGGGGGGATGTCTGGGGCCAACGTCCTGACTTTC	CASSRSGGMSGANVLTF	TRBJ2-6	TRBV9	few	.
TGCAGCGGCCGGACTAGCGGGGACTCCTACGAGCAGTACTTC	CSGRTSGDSYEQYF	TRBJ2-7	TRBV29-1	few	TRBD2
TGTGCCAGCGCGAGGGGGGGGGAGGCAGATACGCAGTATTTT	CASARGGEADTQYF	TRBJ2-3	TRBV6-5	.	.
TGTGCCAGTAAACTAGCGAACCAAGAGACCCAGTACTTC	CASKLANQETQYF	TRBJ2-5	TRBV19	.	TRBD2
TGTGCCAGCATCGGACAGTTTAGCACAGATACGCAGTATTTT	CASIGQFSTDTQYF	TRBJ2-3	TRBV28	few	.
TGTGCCAGCAGTTACCTTTACACCGGGGAGCTGTTTTTT	CASSYLYTGELFF	TRBJ2-2	TRBV6-5	.	.
TGTGCCACCAGCCGAGGGGATACTAGCGGGGGGAACGATGAGCAGTTCTTC	CATSRGDTSGGNDEQFF	TRBJ2-1	TRBV15	.	TRBD2
TGCGCCAGCAGCCAGGACAGAGTGAACACTGAAGCTTTCTTT	CASSQDRVNTEAFF	TRBJ1-1	TRBV5-1	.	.
TGTGCCAGCAGACTAGGGGGGGGGACGACTGAAGCTTTCTTT	CASRLGGGTTEAFF	TRBJ1-1	TRBV2	once	.
TGTGCCAGCTCGCGGCCGGGACTAGCGGGGCAGTTCTTC	CASSRPGLAGQFF	TRBJ2-1	TRBV18	.	TRBD2
TGTGCCAGCAGCTTGGAGAGAGCCGGGGAGCTGTTTTTT	CASSLERAGELFF	TRBJ2-2	TRBV5-5	few	.
TGTGCCATCAGTGAGTCGGCTTCGCGAGAGGGAGAGCAGTACTTC	CAISESASREGEQYF	TRBJ2-7	TRBV10-3	few	.
TGTGCCAGCTCACCCTCGACAGACTATGGCTACACCTTC	CASSPSTDYGYTF	TRBJ1-2	TRBV18	.	.
TGTGCCAGCAGCCCCCATCCAGGACAGGACTATGGCTACACCTTC	CASSPHPGQDYGYTF	TRBJ1-2	TRBV9	few	TRBD1
TGTGCCAGCAGTTTCGGACAGGGGACCTACGAGCAGTACTTC	CASSFGQGTYEQYF	TRBJ2-7	TRBV27	.	TRBD1
TGCGCCAGCAGCTTTGGATTTCGGGGGAGCTACGAGCAGTACTTC	CASSFGFRGSYEQYF	TRBJ2-7	TRBV5-1	few	.
TGCGCCAGCAGCTTGACCGGGACTAGCGTCTCGGAGCAGTTCTTC	CASSLTGTSVSEQFF	TRBJ2-1	TRBV5-1	.	TRBD2
TGCAGCATTACTAGCGGGGGCCCATCCTACGAGCAGTACTTC	CSITSGGPSYEQYF	TRBJ2-7	TRBV29-1	few	TRBD2
TGTGCCAGCAGTGCTAACTACGAGCAGTACTTC	CASSANYEQYF	TRBJ2-7	TRBV2	few	.
TGTGCCAGCAGTCTAACAGGGAGGGGGTACGAGCAGTACTTC	CASSLTGRGYEQYF	TRBJ2-7	TRBV27	few	.
TGTGCCAGCAGCCCTGGACTAGCGACTTACAATGAGCAGTTCTTC	CASSPGLATYNEQFF	TRBJ2-1	TRBV7-3	.	TRBD2
TGTGCCAGCAGCTTAGTCATGAACACTGAAGCTTTCTTT	CASSLVMNTEAFF	TRBJ1-1	TRBV7-9	few	.
TGTGCCAGCAGCTCAGCGGGGGGGCCTAGTGATACGCAGTATTTT	CASSSAGGPSDTQYF	TRBJ2-3	TRBV7-7	few	TRBD2